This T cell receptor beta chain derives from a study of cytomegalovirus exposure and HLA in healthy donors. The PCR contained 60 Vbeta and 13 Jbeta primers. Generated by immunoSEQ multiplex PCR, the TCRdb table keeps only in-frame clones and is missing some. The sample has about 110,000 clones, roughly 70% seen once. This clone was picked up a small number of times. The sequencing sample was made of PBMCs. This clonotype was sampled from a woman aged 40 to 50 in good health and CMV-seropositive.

The CDR3 protein is CASSPSGGWQYF. CDR3 DNA sequence: TGTGCCAGCAGCCCGAGTGGGGGCTGGCAGTACTTC. This chain connects TRBV9 to TRBJ2-7; D may be TRBD1 (6 bases). The germline CDR1 and CDR2 sequences are SGDLS and YYNGEE. This CDR3 comprises 12 residues. V lost 4 bases, J lost 9 bases, and 14 bases lay in between.